The rows below give T cell receptor beta chains drawn from one sample of a study of human T cells and chemical hapten exposure. Each CDR3 protein is one row after TCRdb ran MiXCR on the RACE reads. The sample yields 300,000 to 400,000 distinct CDR3 sequences, approximately 6.3% seen once. The specimen comprised whole blood, sampled in connection with sensitization to the hapten diphenylcyclopropenone (DPC). Every receptor here comes from a woman between 18 and 30 years old with alopecia areata. Some clones in this sample may be carry-over from other donors' samples. CDR3s include the opening cysteine and the closing phenylalanine or tryptophan. D genes are given only for firm matches. Part of the rows lack a size; the others show once, few, many or a class for expanded clones.

size: many; V: TRBV12-3/TRBV12-4; D: NA; length: 12; J: TRBJ1-2; DNA: TGTGCCAGCAGTCAACAGCGCTATGGCTACACCTTC; CDR3: CASSQQRYGYTF
size: few; V: TRBV4-2; D: TRBD2; length: 15; J: TRBJ2-3; DNA: TGTGCCAGCAGCCAAGAAGAGCGGGGGGGAGATACGCAGTATTTT; CDR3: CASSQEERGGDTQYF
size: few; V: TRBV9; D: NA; length: 12; J: TRBJ2-6; DNA: TGTGCCAGCAGCTCACCGGCCAACGTCCTGACTTTC; CDR3: CASSSPANVLTF
size: NA; V: TRBV3-1; D: NA; length: 13; J: TRBJ2-7; DNA: TGTGCCAGCAGCCAAGATGCGGAATACGAGCAGTACTTC; CDR3: CASSQDAEYEQYF
size: NA; V: TRBV6-6; D: NA; length: 13; J: TRBJ1-1; DNA: TGTGCCATCCGGTTACTGAGTAACACTGAAGCTTTCTTT; CDR3: CAIRLLSNTEAFF
size: few; V: TRBV4-3; D: NA; length: 16; J: TRBJ2-3; DNA: TGCGCCAGCAGCCAGGAAGTAGGGGGTAGCACAGATACGCAGTATTTT; CDR3: CASSQEVGGSTDTQYF
size: NA; V: TRBV6-2/TRBV6-3; D: NA; length: 11; J: TRBJ1-1; DNA: TGTGCCAGCGGAGGGCACACTGAAGCTTTCTTT; CDR3: CASGGHTEAFF
size: NA; V: TRBV10-3; D: TRBD1; length: 12; J: TRBJ1-2; DNA: TGTGCCATCAACCGACAGGGGAACGGCTACACCTTC; CDR3: CAINRQGNGYTF
size: many; V: TRBV14; D: TRBD1; length: 17; J: TRBJ2-1; DNA: TGTGCCAGCAGCCCGTTATCTGACAGGGGGCCATTCAATGAGCAGTTCTTC; CDR3: CASSPLSDRGPFNEQFF
size: NA; V: TRBV20-1; D: NA; length: 13; J: TRBJ2-3; DNA: TGCAGTGCTAGAGAGGCAATTCAGGATACGCAGTATTTT; CDR3: CSAREAIQDTQYF
size: NA; V: TRBV12-3/TRBV12-4; D: NA; length: 15; J: TRBJ2-1; DNA: TGTGCCAGCAGTTCGCCGGGACGGGGCTACAATGAGCAGTTCTTC; CDR3: CASSSPGRGYNEQFF
size: NA; V: TRBV12-5; D: NA; length: 13; J: TRBJ1-1; DNA: TGTGCTAGTGGTTCCAGGGTGAACACTGAAGCTTTCTTT; CDR3: CASGSRVNTEAFF
size: few; V: TRBV15; D: NA; length: 17; J: TRBJ2-3; DNA: TGTGCCACCAGCAGAGAAAACAAGCGGCCTAGCACAGATACGCAGTATTTT; CDR3: CATSRENKRPSTDTQYF
size: many; V: TRBV11-2; D: NA; length: 11; J: TRBJ1-3; DNA: TGTGCCAGCAGCGCCAGAAACACCATATATTTT; CDR3: CASSARNTIYF
size: few; V: TRBV9; D: NA; length: 12; J: TRBJ1-6; DNA: TGTGCCAGCAGCCCCACTGATTCACCCCTCCACTTT; CDR3: CASSPTDSPLHF
size: many; V: TRBV6-2/TRBV6-3; D: TRBD2; length: 17; J: TRBJ2-3; DNA: TGTGCCAGCAGTTATAGTCTAGCGGGGGGCCTCACAGATACGCAGTATTTT; CDR3: CASSYSLAGGLTDTQYF
size: NA; V: TRBV9; D: NA; length: 14; J: TRBJ2-3; DNA: TGTGCCAGCAGCGTGGCAGAAAACACAGATACGCAGTATTTT; CDR3: CASSVAENTDTQYF
size: NA; V: TRBV2; D: TRBD2; length: 16; J: TRBJ2-7; DNA: TGTGCCAGCAGTGAACGTATAGCGGGGGGATCCTACGAGCAGTACTTC; CDR3: CASSERIAGGSYEQYF
size: NA; V: TRBV12-5; D: NA; length: 16; J: TRBJ2-3; DNA: TGTGCTAGTGGTTTGGTACAGCACTTAAACACAGATACGCAGTATTTT; CDR3: CASGLVQHLNTDTQYF
size: many; V: TRBV29-1; D: NA; length: 13; J: TRBJ1-5; DNA: TGCAGCGTGCAGGTAACTTGGGGCCAGCCCCAGCATTTT; CDR3: CSVQVTWGQPQHF
size: many; V: TRBV6-5; D: NA; length: 12; J: TRBJ2-5; DNA: TGTGCCAGCAGTTCTCCTCAGGAGACCCAGTACTTC; CDR3: CASSSPQETQYF
size: many; V: TRBV6-5; D: NA; length: 13; J: TRBJ2-5; DNA: TGTGCCAGCAGTCGGCAGTACCAAGAGACCCAGTACTTC; CDR3: CASSRQYQETQYF
size: NA; V: TRBV9; D: TRBD2; length: 15; J: TRBJ2-1; DNA: TGTGCCAGCAGCGTAGGGACTAGCGGGGACAATGAGCAGTTCTTC; CDR3: CASSVGTSGDNEQFF
size: NA; V: TRBV13; D: TRBD2; length: 14; J: TRBJ2-5; DNA: TGTGCCAGCAGCCTGGGGGACTACGAGAGGGCCCAGTACTTC; CDR3: CASSLGDYERAQYF
size: few; V: TRBV2; D: NA; length: 15; J: TRBJ1-1; DNA: TGTGCCAGCAGTGAAATGGTGGCAGACTTCACTGAAGCTTTCTTT; CDR3: CASSEMVADFTEAFF
size: NA; V: TRBV28; D: NA; length: 12; J: TRBJ1-2; DNA: TGTGCCAGCAGTGGGACAACTGGTGGCTACACCTTC; CDR3: CASSGTTGGYTF
size: NA; V: TRBV5-6; D: NA; length: 14; J: TRBJ2-5; DNA: TGTGCCAGCAGCATTCGGGCAGTAGAAGAGACCCAGTACTTC; CDR3: CASSIRAVEETQYF
size: few; V: TRBV27; D: NA; length: 17; J: TRBJ2-6; DNA: TGTGCCAGCAGTTTACGGCAGGGCAGTTCTGGGGCCAACGTCCTGACTTTC; CDR3: CASSLRQGSSGANVLTF
size: many; V: TRBV12-3/TRBV12-4; D: NA; length: 15; J: TRBJ2-2; DNA: TGTGCCAGCAAATTACGAGGCTTTCACACCGGGGAGCTGTTTTTT; CDR3: CASKLRGFHTGELFF
size: NA; V: TRBV6-2/TRBV6-3; D: NA; length: 15; J: TRBJ2-2; DNA: TGTGCCAGCAGTTACGGGAACAAGAACACCGGGGAGCTGTTTTTT; CDR3: CASSYGNKNTGELFF
size: NA; V: TRBV6-2/TRBV6-3; D: NA; length: 14; J: TRBJ2-3; DNA: TGTGCCAGCAGACGGACGGATACCACAGATACGCAGTATTTT; CDR3: CASRRTDTTDTQYF
size: few; V: TRBV11-2; D: NA; length: 11; J: TRBJ1-1; DNA: TGTGCCATTGCGAGCGGACCCGTCGAACTCTTT; CDR3: CAIASGPVELF
size: NA; V: TRBV7-9; D: NA; length: 13; J: TRBJ2-3; DNA: TGTGCCAGCAGCCCGGGGACAACCCGGCGATTGTATTTT; CDR3: CASSPGTTRRLYF
size: few; V: TRBV4-1; D: NA; length: 20; J: TRBJ2-2; DNA: TGCGCCAGCAGCCCCTTGGTGATTCCAGCGCGGTCCCGAAACACCGGGGAGCTGTTTTTT; CDR3: CASSPLVIPARSRNTGELFF
size: NA; V: TRBV23-1; D: TRBD2; length: 20; J: TRBJ2-4; DNA: TGCGCCACCGTCCGAGGGGCGCTAGCGGGGGGCGAAATAGTCAAAAACATTCAGTACTTC; CDR3: CATVRGALAGGEIVKNIQYF
size: few; V: TRBV5-4; D: NA; length: 17; J: TRBJ2-5; DNA: TGTGCCAGCAGCTTGTCATCCCGGGCGCGATTAAGAGAGACCCAGTACTTC; CDR3: CASSLSSRARLRETQYF
size: many; V: TRBV11-2; D: NA; length: 13; J: TRBJ1-1; DNA: TGTGCCAGCAGCCTTATACAGGACACTGAAGCTTTCTTT; CDR3: CASSLIQDTEAFF
size: few; V: TRBV28; D: TRBD1; length: 14; J: TRBJ1-1; DNA: TGTGCCAGCAAACCACAGGGGGCAGGCACTGAAGCTTTCTTT; CDR3: CASKPQGAGTEAFF
size: NA; V: TRBV29-1; D: TRBD1; length: 16; J: TRBJ1-2; DNA: TGCAGCGTTTTACCGGGACAGGCCTTCGGCCCCTATGGCTACACCTTC; CDR3: CSVLPGQAFGPYGYTF
size: NA; V: TRBV6-2/TRBV6-3; D: TRBD1; length: 15; J: TRBJ1-5; DNA: TGTGCCAGCAGGCTGAGTTCAGGGGGCGTTCAGCCCCAGCATTTT; CDR3: CASRLSSGGVQPQHF
size: NA; V: TRBV12-3/TRBV12-4; D: TRBD1; length: 12; J: TRBJ1-1; DNA: TGTGCCAGCAGTTCCGACAGGGTGGGAGCTTTCTTT; CDR3: CASSSDRVGAFF
size: many; V: TRBV2; D: TRBD2; length: 14; J: TRBJ2-3; DNA: TGTGCCAGCAGGGGCGACACTAGCGCAGATACGCAGTATTTT; CDR3: CASRGDTSADTQYF
size: few; V: TRBV5-1; D: NA; length: 13; J: TRBJ2-7; DNA: TGCGCCAGCAGCTTTTCGGGGATAGGCGAGCAGTACTTC; CDR3: CASSFSGIGEQYF
size: many; V: TRBV5-4; D: NA; length: 16; J: TRBJ1-2; DNA: TGTGCCAGCAGCTTGGGACAGTCTCTTGAAGACTATGGCTACACCTTC; CDR3: CASSLGQSLEDYGYTF
size: few; V: TRBV5-1; D: NA; length: 16; J: TRBJ1-3; DNA: TGCGCCAGCAGCCTGGGAGGAGGGGATCCTGGAAACACCATATATTTT; CDR3: CASSLGGGDPGNTIYF
size: many; V: TRBV6-5; D: NA; length: 17; J: TRBJ1-6; DNA: TGTGCCAGCAGTTACTCGAACCCCCGGGGCCTATATTCACCCCTCCACTTT; CDR3: CASSYSNPRGLYSPLHF
size: few; V: TRBV7-2; D: NA; length: 14; J: TRBJ1-2; DNA: TGTGCCAGCAGCCTAACCATTTCTAACTATGGCTACACCTTC; CDR3: CASSLTISNYGYTF
size: NA; V: TRBV29-1; D: NA; length: 13; J: TRBJ2-5; DNA: TGCAGCGCCGGACTTGAACAGCGCGCGGCCCAGTACTTC; CDR3: CSAGLEQRAAQYF
size: few; V: TRBV6-2/TRBV6-3; D: TRBD2; length: 15; J: TRBJ2-1; DNA: TGTGCCAGCAGCCCAGAGGTAGCGGGGGGCTATGAGCAGTTCTTC; CDR3: CASSPEVAGGYEQFF
size: NA; V: TRBV13; D: NA; length: 15; J: TRBJ1-4; DNA: TGTGCCAGCAGCAGAAGAGGGGGGGATAATGAAAAAATGTTTTTT; CDR3: CASSRRGGDNEKMFF
size: few; V: TRBV5-4; D: TRBD1; length: 16; J: TRBJ1-1; DNA: TGTGCCAGAAAGACAGGGAGCCCTCAGATGAACACTGAAGCTTTCTTT; CDR3: CARKTGSPQMNTEAFF